The TCR beta chain under discussion was sequenced for a study of T-cell reconstitution after alpha-beta-depleted transplantation in children. This clonotype was found a few times. V was shortened by 3 bases and J by 6 bases, with 17 bases between the two germline ends. The length of the CDR3 is 14 residues. In germline, CDR1 is DFQATT, CDR2 SNEGSKA (reference sequence). As it was prepared, the TCRbeta library received unique molecular identifiers. TCRdb used MiXCR to reprocess the PCR reads, holding one entry per CDR3 protein. The table lists some 500,000 distinct CDR3 sequences, about 31% of them singletons, with 2% to 3% in the top ten.

The material was PBMCs from the stem cell graft donor, obtained from the stem cell graft. This receptor was obtained from a human donor who donated a stem cell graft to a child with aplastic anemia. This chain joins TRBV20-1 and TRBJ1-1; a possible D gene is TRBD1 (5 bases). The CDR3 sequence is CSASQDGGDAEAFF. In nucleotides, the CDR3 is TGCAGTGCTAGTCAGGACGGGGGGGACGCTGAAGCTTTCTTT.